Shown below are 25 T cell receptor beta chains from a single sample sequenced in a study of T cell responses to AZD1222 COVID-19 vaccine. The method was immunoSEQ multiplex PCR; TCRdb's version includes in-frame clones alone and lacks a portion of them. Among some 150,000 clones, 89% were seen once, and the ten largest hold approximately 3%. Source: peripheral blood, taken on day 0 of AZD1222 vaccination. These receptor sequences come from an adult in good health.

The CDR3 is CASSLHGTGQQPQHF. CDR3 sequence (DNA): TGTGCCAGCAGTCTCCACGGGACAGGGCAACAGCCCCAGCATTTT. J is TRBJ1-5 and V is TRBV28, with 9 bases lining up with TRBD1. Germline V gives CDR1 MDHEN, CDR2 SYDVKM. CDR3 length equals 15 residues. Trimming removed 5 bases from V and 7 bases from J; junction bases left unmatched: 9.

The rearrangement uses TRBV9 and TRBJ2-2, with no clear D. CDR3 length equals 14 residues. Germline V gene data show CDR1 as SGDLS and CDR2 as YYNGEE. V was pared by 4 bases and J by 0 bases, with 7 bases between. The CDR3 here is CASSPQSNTGELFF. Written as DNA, the CDR3 is TGTGCCAGCAGCCCGCAGTCGAACACCGGGGAGCTGTTTTTT.

The chain links TRBV7-2 to TRBJ1-4; possibly TRBD1 for D (5 bases). This CDR3 comprises 18 residues. Trimming removed 7 bases from V and 0 bases from J, with 21 bases in between. Germline assignment: CDR1 SGHTA and CDR2 FQGNSA. The CDR3 sequence: CASTSRGGAGATNEKLFF. DNA for the CDR3: TGTGCCAGCACCTCCCGGGGAGGGGCCGGTGCAACTAATGAAAAACTGTTTTTT.

The J gene is TRBJ2-4, the V gene TRBV6-1; D ambiguous. V lost 2 bases, J lost 6 bases, and 11 bases lay in between. Germline assignment: CDR1 MNHNS and CDR2 SASEGT. The CDR3 has 14 amino acids. CDR3 nucleotides: TGTGCCAGCAGTGAAACGACCAACTCAAACATTCAGTACTTC. Its translation: CASSETTNSNIQYF.

The chain couples TRBV5-1 to TRBJ1-6; D is uncertain. The CDR3 is 13 residues long. With 0 bases removed from V and 8 bases from J, the gap between germline ends came to 6 bases. The germline CDR1 and CDR2 sequences are SGHRS and YFSETQ. DNA of the CDR3: TGCGCCAGCAGCTTGGATAGGGATTCACCCCTCCACTTT. Translation gives CASSLDRDSPLHF.

The chain uses TRBV5-5 and TRBJ1-4; perhaps TRBD1 as D (6 bases). This CDR3 comprises 15 residues. Trimming cost V 0 bases and J 8 bases, with 14 bases left between them. CDR1 and CDR2 (germline): SGHKS, YYEKEE (reference sequence). The CDR3 sequence: CASSLALGAWEKLFF. The CDR3 nucleotides are TGTGCCAGCAGCTTGGCCCTGGGGGCTTGGGAAAAACTGTTTTTT.

CDR3 sequence (DNA): TGTGCCAGCAGCTTAGCGGGCGGTGTGAACAATGAGCAGTTCTTC. Translation gives CASSLAGGVNNEQFF. The rearrangement uses TRBV11-3 and TRBJ2-1, with D unresolved. V lost 1 base to trimming and J lost 5 bases, with 12 bases between them. Germline CDR1 and CDR2: SGHNT and YENEEA. The CDR3 is 15 residues long.

The chain is built from TRBV6-5 and TRBJ2-1, with D perhaps matching TRBD1 (5 bases). With 10 bases removed from V and 10 bases from J, the gap between germline ends came to 14 bases. Germline V gene data show CDR1 as MNHEY and CDR2 as SVGAGI. The CDR3 sequence is 11 residues long. CDR3 sequence (DNA): TGTGCCACCACAGGCGCGAGGGAGCAGTTCTTC. This sequence encodes CATTGAREQFF.

This clone was picked up a small number of times. This rearrangement joins TRBV6-5 to TRBJ2-7, with a tentative D call TRBD1 (5 bases). The CDR3 is 14 amino acids. The V end lost 5 bases, the J end lost 3 bases, and 14 bases lay between the germline ends. Germline assignment: CDR1 MNHEY and CDR2 SVGAGI. CDR3 nucleotide sequence: TGTGCCAGCAGTCGAAACGCAGGGAACTACGAGCAGTACTTC. This translates into CASSRNAGNYEQYF.

CDR3 sequence reads: CASRVTPIQADSGNTIYF. The CDR3 nucleotides are TGTGCCAGCAGGGTCACGCCCATCCAGGCCGACTCTGGAAACACCATATATTTT. This chain connects TRBV7-9 to TRBJ1-3; D gene ambiguous. This CDR3 spans 18 amino acids. Trimming stripped 6 bases from V and 0 bases from J, with 21 bases between. Germline CDR1 is SEHNR and CDR2 is FQNEAQ (reference sequence).

V gene TRBV19 combines with J gene TRBJ1-5; TRBD1 aligns across 8 bases. The CDR3 length is 16 residues. J lost 3 bases, V lost 3 bases, and 7 bases had no gene match. CDR1 is LNHDA and CDR2 is SQIVND in the germline V gene (reference sequence). The CDR3 coding sequence is TGTGCCAGTAGTATTAGGACAGGGAAGGCCAATCAGCCCCAGCATTTT. This gives the protein CASSIRTGKANQPQHF.

V gene TRBV7-6 combines with J gene TRBJ2-5; possibly TRBD2 for D (5 bases). The CDR3 is 16 amino acids. Trimming cost V 5 bases and J 4 bases, with 20 bases left between them. Germline V gene data show CDR1 as SGHVS and CDR2 as FNYEAQ. CDR3 loop: CASSPPGIIDGETQYF. CDR3 in DNA: TGTGCCAGCAGCCCCCCGGGAATAATCGACGGAGAGACCCAGTACTTC.

The CDR3 DNA reads as TGTGCCAGCAGTCCCCGGACAGGGAGTTATCAGCCCCAGCATTTT. Amino acids: CASSPRTGSYQPQHF. This chain connects TRBV28 to TRBJ1-5; TRBD1 agrees at 8 bases. The CDR3 loop spans 15 amino acids. Germline lookup yields CDR1 MDHEN and CDR2 SYDVKM. V lost 5 bases and J lost 5; bases outside the gene matches: 8.

The chain employs TRBV18 and TRBJ1-1, with TRBD1 matching over 8 bases. Germline CDR1 KGHSH, CDR2 LQKENI. V dropped 0 bases and J dropped 5; count of bases not matched to a gene: 5. This CDR3 has 15 residues. In DNA, the CDR3 is TGTGCCAGCTCACCACCGAACAGGGGGAAGACTGAAGCTTTCTTT. The encoded protein is CASSPPNRGKTEAFF.

The chain has TRBV3-1 (or the pseudogene TRBV3-2) and TRBJ1-1; D is unclear. Trimming left V 1 base short and J 13 bases short, with 10 bases between. CDR3 length equals 11 residues. Germline CDR1 reads LGHDT; CDR2 reads YNNKEL (reference sequence). CDR3 sequence reads: CASSQAGPVFF. The CDR3 coding sequence is TGTGCCAGCAGCCAAGCAGGACCCGTTTTCTTT.

This clone showed up just once. The chain uses TRBV5-4 and TRBJ2-7; 7 nucleotides match TRBD2. The V segment lost 7 bases and the J segment 4 bases; nucleotides outside the gene matches: 11. CDR3 size: 14 residues. Germline assignment: CDR1 SGHNT and CDR2 YYREEE (reference sequence). The CDR3 spells CASGKPGGIYEQYF. In DNA form, the CDR3 reads TGTGCCAGCGGGAAACCGGGAGGTATTTACGAGCAGTACTTC.

The chain has TRBV11-1 and TRBJ2-2; a possible D gene is TRBD1 (5 bases). The CDR3 covers 14 residues. Germline assignment: CDR1 SGHAT and CDR2 FQDESV (reference sequence). The V and J ends lost 2 bases and 4 bases respectively, with 8 bases between them. The CDR3 nucleotides are TGTGCCAGCAGCTTACAGGGTGGCACCGGGGAGCTGTTTTTT. The encoded protein is CASSLQGGTGELFF.

The genes are TRBV6-2 or TRBV6-3 and TRBJ1-1, with a weak D call TRBD1 (5 bases). With 4 bases removed from V and 0 bases from J, the gap between germline ends came to 9 bases. This CDR3 is built from 14 residues. Germline V CDR1 and CDR2: MNHEY, SVGEGT. The CDR3 DNA sequence: TGTGCCAGCAGTTTGGGGGTGATGAACACTGAAGCTTTCTTT. Amino acids: CASSLGVMNTEAFF.

This rearrangement joins TRBV28 to TRBJ2-7, with D maybe TRBD2 (6 bases). From germline, CDR1 is MDHEN and CDR2 SYDVKM. There are 14 residues in the CDR3. V dropped 7 bases and J dropped 0 bases, with 13 bases sitting between them. Here the CDR3 reads CASNSGGSSYEQYF. CDR3 nucleotides: TGTGCCAGCAACTCTGGGGGGTCCTCCTACGAGCAGTACTTC.

The chain uses TRBV24-1 and TRBJ2-1, with TRBD2 matching over 9 bases. In germline, CDR1 is KGHDR, CDR2 SFDVKD. The CDR3 contains 15 residues. Trimming cost V 6 bases and J 5 bases; bases outside gene matches: 7. This CDR3 is CATSTASGIHNEQFF. The CDR3 DNA follows: TGTGCCACCAGTACGGCTAGCGGGATACACAATGAGCAGTTCTTC.

This chain uses TRBV6-5 with TRBJ2-3; D might be TRBD1 (5 bases). Trimming took off 6 bases at V and 2 bases at J, with 9 bases between the two ends. CDR1 is MNHEY, CDR2 SVGAGI, per germline. The CDR3 is made up of 13 amino acids. The CDR3 loop is CASSLTDTDTQYF. CDR3 nucleotides: TGTGCCAGCAGCCTGACAGACACAGATACGCAGTATTTT.

The CDR3 protein is CASSIATGSWEQYF. CDR3 coding DNA: TGTGCCAGTAGTATAGCGACAGGCTCCTGGGAGCAGTACTTC. The chain couples TRBV19 to TRBJ2-7, with TRBD1 as a possible D gene (6 bases). The CDR3 is 14 amino acids. Germline-derived CDR1 and CDR2 are LNHDA and SQIVND (reference sequence). Trimming removed 1 base at V and 7 bases at J, with 14 bases between.

This chain connects TRBV5-4 to TRBJ1-1, with TRBD1 matching over 8 bases. After removal of 1 base from V and 5 bases from J, the junction contained 7 bases not matched to a gene. The CDR3 loop spans 15 amino acids. CDR1 SGHNT and CDR2 YYREEE come from the germline V gene (reference sequence). CDR3 in DNA: TGTGCCAGCAGCTTGCCCAGGGGGCTATGGACTGAAGCTTTCTTT. Translated: CASSLPRGLWTEAFF.

The V gene is TRBV6-6, the J gene TRBJ2-6, with TRBD1 identical over 7 bases. The J segment lost 3 bases and the V segment lost 5 bases, leaving 13 bases of the junction unmatched. Germline V gives CDR1 MNHNY, CDR2 SVGAGI (reference sequence). This CDR3 is 18 amino acids long. CDR3 amino acids: CASSPRTGFSFGANVLTF. CDR3 bases: TGTGCCAGCAGTCCCAGGACAGGTTTTTCTTTTGGGGCCAACGTCCTGACTTTC.

V and J are TRBV4-3 and TRBJ1-1; TRBD1 might be the D (5 bases). Germline V gene lookup returns CDR1 LGHNA and CDR2 YSLEER. CDR3 size: 16 residues. V lost 0 bases and J 2 bases, leaving 13 bases between the germline ends. CDR3 coding DNA: TGCGCCAGCAGCCAAGATGGGCTTCAGGGAAACACTGAAGCTTTCTTT. Translating gives CASSQDGLQGNTEAFF.